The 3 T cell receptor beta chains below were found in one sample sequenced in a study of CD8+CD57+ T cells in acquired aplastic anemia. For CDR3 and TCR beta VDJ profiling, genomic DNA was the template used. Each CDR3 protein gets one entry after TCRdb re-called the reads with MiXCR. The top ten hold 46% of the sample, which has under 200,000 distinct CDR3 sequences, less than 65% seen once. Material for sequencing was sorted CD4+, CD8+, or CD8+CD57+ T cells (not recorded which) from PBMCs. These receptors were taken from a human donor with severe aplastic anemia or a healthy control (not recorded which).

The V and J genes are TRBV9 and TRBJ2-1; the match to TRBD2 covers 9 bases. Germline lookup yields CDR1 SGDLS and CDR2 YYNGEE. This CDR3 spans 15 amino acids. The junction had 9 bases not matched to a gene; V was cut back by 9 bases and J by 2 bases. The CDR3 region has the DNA TGTGCCATCGCAATTGGCGGGGGGGCCTACAATGAGCAGTTCTTC. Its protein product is CAIAIGGGAYNEQFF.

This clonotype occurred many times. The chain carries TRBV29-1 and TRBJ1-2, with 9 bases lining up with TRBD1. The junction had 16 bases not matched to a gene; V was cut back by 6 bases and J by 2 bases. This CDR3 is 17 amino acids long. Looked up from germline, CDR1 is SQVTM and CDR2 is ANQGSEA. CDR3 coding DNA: TGCAGCGTATACGACTCGGGACAGGGCTTTTCAAACTATGGCTACACCTTC. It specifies CSVYDSGQGFSNYGYTF.

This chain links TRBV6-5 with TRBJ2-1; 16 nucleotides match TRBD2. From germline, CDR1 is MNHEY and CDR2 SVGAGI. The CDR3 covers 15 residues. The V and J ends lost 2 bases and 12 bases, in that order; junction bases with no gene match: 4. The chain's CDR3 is CASSYGTSGGAMQFF. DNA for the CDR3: TGTGCCAGCAGTTACGGGACTAGCGGGGGGGCGATGCAGTTCTTC.